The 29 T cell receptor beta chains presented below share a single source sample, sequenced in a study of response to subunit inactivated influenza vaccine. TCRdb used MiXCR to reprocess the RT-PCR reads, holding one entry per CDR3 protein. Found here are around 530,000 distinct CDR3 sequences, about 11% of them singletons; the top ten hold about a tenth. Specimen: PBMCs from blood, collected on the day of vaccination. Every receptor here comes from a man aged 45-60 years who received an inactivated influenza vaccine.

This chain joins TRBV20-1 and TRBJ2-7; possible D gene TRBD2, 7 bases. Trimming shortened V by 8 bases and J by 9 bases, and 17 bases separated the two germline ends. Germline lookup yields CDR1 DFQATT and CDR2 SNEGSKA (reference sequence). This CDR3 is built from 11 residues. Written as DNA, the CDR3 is TGCAGTCCAAGGGGGGGCGAAGGGCAGTACTTC. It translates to CSPRGGEGQYF.

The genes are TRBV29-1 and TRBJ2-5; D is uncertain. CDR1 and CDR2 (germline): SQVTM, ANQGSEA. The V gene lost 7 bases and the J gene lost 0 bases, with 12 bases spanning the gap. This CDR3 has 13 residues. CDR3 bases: TGCAGCGGGTGGCTGGATTACCAAGAGACCCAGTACTTC. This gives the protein CSGWLDYQETQYF.

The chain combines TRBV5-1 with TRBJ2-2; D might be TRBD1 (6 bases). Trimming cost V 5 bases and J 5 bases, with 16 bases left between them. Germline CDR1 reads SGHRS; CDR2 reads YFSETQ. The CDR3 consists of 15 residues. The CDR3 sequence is CASRLTGTTTGELFF. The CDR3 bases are TGCGCCAGCAGACTTACCGGGACAACGACCGGGGAGCTGTTTTTT.

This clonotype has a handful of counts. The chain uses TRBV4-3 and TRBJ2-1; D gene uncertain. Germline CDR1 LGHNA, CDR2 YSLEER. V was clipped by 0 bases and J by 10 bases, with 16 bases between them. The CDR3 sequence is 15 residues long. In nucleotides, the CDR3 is TGCGCCAGCAGCCAAGACCCGATCACTTCTCGAGAGCAGTTCTTC. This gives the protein CASSQDPITSREQFF.

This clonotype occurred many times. The CDR3, as DNA: TGTGCCACCAGCAACGCCAGGGTAAATCAGCCCCAGCATTTT. Protein sequence: CATSNARVNQPQHF. V and J are TRBV15 and TRBJ1-5; weak D call: TRBD1 (5 bases). The V end was cut by 4 bases, the J end by 4 bases, with 11 bases between. This CDR3 is built from 14 residues. CDR1 and CDR2 from the germline V gene are LNHNV and YYDKDF (reference sequence).

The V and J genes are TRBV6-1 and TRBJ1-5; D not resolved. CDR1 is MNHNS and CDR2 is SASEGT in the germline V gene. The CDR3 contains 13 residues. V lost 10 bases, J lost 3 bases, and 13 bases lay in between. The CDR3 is CATADINNQPQHF. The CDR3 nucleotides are TGTGCCACCGCCGACATAAACAATCAGCCCCAGCATTTT.

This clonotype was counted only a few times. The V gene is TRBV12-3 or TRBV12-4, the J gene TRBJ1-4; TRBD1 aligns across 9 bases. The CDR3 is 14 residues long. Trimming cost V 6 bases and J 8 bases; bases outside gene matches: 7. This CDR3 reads CASSRTGDREKLFF. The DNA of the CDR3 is TGTGCCAGCAGCCGGACAGGGGATCGCGAAAAACTGTTTTTT.

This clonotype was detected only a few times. This chain's CDR3 is CASSPGQYTTNEKLFF. DNA of the CDR3: TGCGCCAGCAGCCCTGGACAGTATACAACTAATGAAAAACTGTTTTTT. The rearrangement joins TRBV5-1 to TRBJ1-4; D is perhaps TRBD1 (6 bases). Germline V lookup: CDR1 SGHRS, CDR2 YFSETQ. The CDR3 covers 16 residues. Between the trimmed V and J ends, which lost 4 bases and 0 bases, there was a span of 13 bases.

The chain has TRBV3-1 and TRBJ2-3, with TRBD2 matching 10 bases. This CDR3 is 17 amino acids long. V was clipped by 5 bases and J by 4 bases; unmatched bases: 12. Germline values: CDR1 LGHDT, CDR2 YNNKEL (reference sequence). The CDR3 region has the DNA TGTGCCAGCAGCTTTAACCGGGCTAGCGGGAGTCCAGATACGCAGTATTTT. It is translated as CASSFNRASGSPDTQYF.

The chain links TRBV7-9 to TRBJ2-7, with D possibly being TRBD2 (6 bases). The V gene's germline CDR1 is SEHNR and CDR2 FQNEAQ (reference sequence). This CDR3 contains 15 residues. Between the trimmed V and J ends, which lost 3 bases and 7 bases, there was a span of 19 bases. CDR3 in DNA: TGTGCCAGCAGCTTTGGATGGGACGCCGCGGGGGAGCAGTACTTC. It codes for CASSFGWDAAGEQYF. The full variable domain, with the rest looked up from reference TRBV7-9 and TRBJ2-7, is DTGVSQNPRHKITKRGQNVTFRCDPISEHNRLYWYRQTLGQGPEFLTYFQNEAQLEKSRLLSDRFSAERPKGSFSTLEIQRTEQGDSAMYLCASSFGWDAAGEQYFGPGTRLTVT.

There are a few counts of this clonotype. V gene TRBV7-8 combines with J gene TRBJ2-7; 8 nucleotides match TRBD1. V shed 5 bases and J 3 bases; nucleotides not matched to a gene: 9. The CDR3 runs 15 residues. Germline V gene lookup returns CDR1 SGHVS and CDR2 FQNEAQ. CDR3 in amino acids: CASSRGQGLFYEQYF. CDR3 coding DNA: TGTGCCAGCAGCCGTGGACAGGGCTTGTTCTACGAGCAGTACTTC.

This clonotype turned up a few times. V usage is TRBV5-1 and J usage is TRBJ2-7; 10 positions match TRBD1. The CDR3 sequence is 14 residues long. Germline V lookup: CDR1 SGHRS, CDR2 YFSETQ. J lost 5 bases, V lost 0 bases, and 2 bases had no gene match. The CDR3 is CASSLGDRGHEQYF. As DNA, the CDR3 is TGCGCCAGCAGCTTGGGGGACAGGGGCCACGAGCAGTACTTC.

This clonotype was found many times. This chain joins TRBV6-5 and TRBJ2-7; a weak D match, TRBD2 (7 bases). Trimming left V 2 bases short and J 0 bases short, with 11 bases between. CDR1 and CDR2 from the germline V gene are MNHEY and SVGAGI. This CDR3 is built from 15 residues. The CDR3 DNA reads TGTGCCAGCAGTTACGTGGGAGGGGGCTCCTACGAGCAGTACTTC. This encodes CASSYVGGGSYEQYF.

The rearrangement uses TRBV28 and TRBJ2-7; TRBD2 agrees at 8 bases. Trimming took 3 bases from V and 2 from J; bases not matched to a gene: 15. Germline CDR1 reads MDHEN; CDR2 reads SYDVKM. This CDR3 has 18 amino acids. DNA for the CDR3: TGTGCCAGCAGTTTTTTACGGGGGGGCCTCCAAACAACCTACGAGCAGTACTTC. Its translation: CASSFLRGGLQTTYEQYF. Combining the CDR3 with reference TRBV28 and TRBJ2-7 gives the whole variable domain DVKVTQSSRYLVKRTGEKVFLECVQDMDHENMFWYRQDPGLGLRLIYFSYDVKMKEKGDIPEGYSVSREKKERFSLILESASTNQTSMYLCASSFLRGGLQTTYEQYFGPGTRLTVT.

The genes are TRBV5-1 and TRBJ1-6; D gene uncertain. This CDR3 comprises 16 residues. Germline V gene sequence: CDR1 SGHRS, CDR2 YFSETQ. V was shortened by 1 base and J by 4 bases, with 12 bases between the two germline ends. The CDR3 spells CASSLTASLYNSPLHF. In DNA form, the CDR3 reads TGCGCCAGCAGCTTGACCGCCAGTCTTTATAATTCACCCCTCCACTTT.

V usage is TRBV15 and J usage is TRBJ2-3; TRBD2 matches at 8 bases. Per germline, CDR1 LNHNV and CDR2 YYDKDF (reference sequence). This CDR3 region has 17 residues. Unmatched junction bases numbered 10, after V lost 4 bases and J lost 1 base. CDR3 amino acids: CATSTSPTSGGTDTQYF. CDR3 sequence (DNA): TGTGCCACCAGCACCTCACCCACTAGCGGAGGCACAGATACGCAGTATTTT.

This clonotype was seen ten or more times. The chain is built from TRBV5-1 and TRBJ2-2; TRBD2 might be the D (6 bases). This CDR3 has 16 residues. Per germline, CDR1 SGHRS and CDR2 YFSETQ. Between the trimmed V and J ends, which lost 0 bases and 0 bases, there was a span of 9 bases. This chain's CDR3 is CASSLVRGSNTGELFF. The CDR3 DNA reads TGCGCCAGCAGCTTGGTTCGGGGGTCGAACACCGGGGAGCTGTTTTTT.

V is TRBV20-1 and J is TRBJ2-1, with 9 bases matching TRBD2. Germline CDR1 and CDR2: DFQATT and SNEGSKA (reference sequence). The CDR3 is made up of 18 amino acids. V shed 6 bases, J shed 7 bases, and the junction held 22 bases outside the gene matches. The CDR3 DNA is TGCAGTGCCGGGACTAGCAGGCCCTTATGGCACCGAGGGAATGAGCAGTTCTTC. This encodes CSAGTSRPLWHRGNEQFF.

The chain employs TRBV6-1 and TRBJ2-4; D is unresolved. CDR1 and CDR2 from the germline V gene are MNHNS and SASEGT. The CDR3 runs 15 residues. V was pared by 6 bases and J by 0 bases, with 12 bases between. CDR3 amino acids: CASSDLRLAKNIQYF. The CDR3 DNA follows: TGTGCCAGCAGCGACCTTCGACTAGCCAAAAACATTCAGTACTTC.

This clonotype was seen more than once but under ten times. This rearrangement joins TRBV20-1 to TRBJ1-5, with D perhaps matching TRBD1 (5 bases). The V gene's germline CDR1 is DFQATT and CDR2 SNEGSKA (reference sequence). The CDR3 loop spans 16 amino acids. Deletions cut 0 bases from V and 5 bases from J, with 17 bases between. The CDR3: CSARDLIRGGYQPQHF. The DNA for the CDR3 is TGCAGTGCTAGAGATTTAATTCGGGGCGGCTATCAGCCCCAGCATTTT.

The CDR3 reads CASSLLAGGISYNEQFF. As DNA, the CDR3 is TGTGCCAGCAGCTTGTTAGCGGGAGGAATATCCTACAATGAGCAGTTCTTC. V gene TRBV7-9 combines with J gene TRBJ2-1; 10 positions agree with TRBD2. This CDR3 is built from 17 residues. The germline V gene encodes CDR1 SEHNR and CDR2 FQNEAQ (reference sequence). J was trimmed by 1 base and V by 3 bases; bases with no gene match: 6.

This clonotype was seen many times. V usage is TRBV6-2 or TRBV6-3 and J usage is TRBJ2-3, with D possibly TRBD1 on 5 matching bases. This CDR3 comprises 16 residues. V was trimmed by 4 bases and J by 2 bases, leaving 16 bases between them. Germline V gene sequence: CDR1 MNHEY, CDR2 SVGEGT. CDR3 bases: TGTGCCAGCAGTTCGGGCAGGGCCCGACTCACAGATACGCAGTATTTT. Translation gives CASSSGRARLTDTQYF.

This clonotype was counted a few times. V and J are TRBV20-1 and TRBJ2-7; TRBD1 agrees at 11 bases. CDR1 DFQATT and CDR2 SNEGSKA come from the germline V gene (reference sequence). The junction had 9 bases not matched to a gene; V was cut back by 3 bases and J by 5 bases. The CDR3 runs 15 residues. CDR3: CSARGGQGAKNEQYF. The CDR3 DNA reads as TGCAGTGCTAGGGGAGGACAGGGGGCGAAGAACGAGCAGTACTTC.

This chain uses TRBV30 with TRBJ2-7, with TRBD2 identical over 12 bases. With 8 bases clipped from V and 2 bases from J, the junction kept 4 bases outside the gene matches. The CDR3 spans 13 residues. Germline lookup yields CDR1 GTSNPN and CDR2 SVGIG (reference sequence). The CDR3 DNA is TGTGCCGGGACTAGCGGGCTTACCTACGAGCAGTACTTC. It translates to CAGTSGLTYEQYF.

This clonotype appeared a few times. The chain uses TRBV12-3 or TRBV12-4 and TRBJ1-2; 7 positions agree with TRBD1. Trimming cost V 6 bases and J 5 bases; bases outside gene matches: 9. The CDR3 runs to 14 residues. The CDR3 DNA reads TGTGCCAGCAGCGCCGGGACAGAATTTTATGGCTACACCTTC. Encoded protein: CASSAGTEFYGYTF.

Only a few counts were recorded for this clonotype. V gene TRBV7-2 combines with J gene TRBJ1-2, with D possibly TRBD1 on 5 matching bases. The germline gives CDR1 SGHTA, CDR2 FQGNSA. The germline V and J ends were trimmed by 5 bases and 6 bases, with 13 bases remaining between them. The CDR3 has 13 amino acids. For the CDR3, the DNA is TGTGCCAGCAGCCCGCAGGGAGGGGATGGCTACACCTTC. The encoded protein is CASSPQGGDGYTF.

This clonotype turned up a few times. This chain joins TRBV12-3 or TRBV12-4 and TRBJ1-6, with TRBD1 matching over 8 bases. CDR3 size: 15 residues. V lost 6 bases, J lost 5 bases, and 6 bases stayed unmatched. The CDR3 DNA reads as TGTGCCAGCAGGCGCGGGGACAGGCATAATTCACCCCTCCACTTT. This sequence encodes CASRRGDRHNSPLHF.

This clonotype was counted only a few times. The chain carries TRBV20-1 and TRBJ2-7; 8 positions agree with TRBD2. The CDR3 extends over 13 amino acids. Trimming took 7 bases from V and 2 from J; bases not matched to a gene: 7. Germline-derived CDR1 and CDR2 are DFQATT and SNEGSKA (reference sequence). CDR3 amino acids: CSVAGRDTYEQYF. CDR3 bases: TGCAGTGTCGCCGGGAGGGATACCTACGAGCAGTACTTC.

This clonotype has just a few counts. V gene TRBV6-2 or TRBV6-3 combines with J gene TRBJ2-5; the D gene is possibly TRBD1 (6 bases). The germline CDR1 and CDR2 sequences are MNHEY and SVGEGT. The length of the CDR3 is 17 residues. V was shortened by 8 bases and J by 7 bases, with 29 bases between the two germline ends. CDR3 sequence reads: CASDTSYSGQRRVTQYF. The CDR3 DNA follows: TGTGCCAGCGATACCAGTTATTCTGGACAGCGGCGTGTGACCCAGTACTTC.